A single T cell receptor (beta chain) is shown here with its context. Its antigen is still unknown. PCR amplification relied on 60 Vbeta primers (plus 13 Jbeta primers). Clones were read by immunoSEQ multiplex PCR, and TCRdb kept only the in-frame ones, dropping some. The sample gives about 64,000 clones, 75% to 80% of which show up once; around 7.4% is in the top ten. Germline lookup yields CDR1 LNHNV and CDR2 YYDKDF (reference sequence). This CDR3 contains 14 residues. After removal of 5 bases from V and 2 bases from J, the junction contained 4 bases not matched to a gene. The entry originates in a study of cytomegalovirus exposure and HLA in healthy donors. About the study: Samples from HLA-typed donors yielded approximately 80 million unique TCRs in an early data release.

Study-level points and caveats: Some V segments could not be told apart, so they were left out, TRBV6-2 and TRBV6-3 among them. In a later analysis, most CMV-associated TCR beta chains appeared HLA-restricted. While the bulk of TCR sequences proved rare, some public TCRs turned up in many donors.

The chain carries TRBV15 and TRBJ1-1; TRBD1 agrees at 8 bases. This receptor was identified in a young man in good health and CMV-seropositive. Source material: PBMCs. This CDR3 is CATSGDRFNTEAFF. The CDR3 DNA sequence: TGTGCCACCAGCGGGGACAGGTTTAACACTGAAGCTTTCTTT.